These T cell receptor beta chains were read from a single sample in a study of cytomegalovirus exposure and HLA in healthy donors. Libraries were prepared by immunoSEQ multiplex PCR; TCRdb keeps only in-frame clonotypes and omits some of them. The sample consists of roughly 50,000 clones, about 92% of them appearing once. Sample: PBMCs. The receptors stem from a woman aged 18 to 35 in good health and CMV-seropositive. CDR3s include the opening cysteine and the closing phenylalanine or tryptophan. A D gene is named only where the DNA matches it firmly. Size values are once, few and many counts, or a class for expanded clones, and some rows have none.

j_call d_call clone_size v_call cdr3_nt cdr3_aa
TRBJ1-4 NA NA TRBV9 TGTGCCAGCAGCGTAGGCCAGGGGCCCTATAATGAAAAACTGTTTTTT CASSVGQGPYNEKLFF
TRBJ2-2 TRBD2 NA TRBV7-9 TGTGCCAGCAGCTTAGGCGGGGGGAGAACCGGGGAGCTGTTTTTT CASSLGGGRTGELFF
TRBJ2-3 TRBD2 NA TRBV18 TGTGCCAGCTCTCCACTAGCGGGGTGGATCACAGATACGCAGTATTTT CASSPLAGWITDTQYF
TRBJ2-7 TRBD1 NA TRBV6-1 TGTGCCAGCAGCCGGAGGACAGGGGGGAACTACGAGCAGTACTTC CASSRRTGGNYEQYF
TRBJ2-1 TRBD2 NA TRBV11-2 TGTGCCAGCGGGGGGCTAGCGGGGGGTCAAGAGCAGTTCTTC CASGGLAGGQEQFF
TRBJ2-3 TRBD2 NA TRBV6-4 TGTGCCAGCAGTGACTCTAGCGGGGGGGCAGATACGCAGTATTTT CASSDSSGGADTQYF
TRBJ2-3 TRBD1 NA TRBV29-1 TGCAGCGTTGAAGATTGGGACAGGGATCCTAGCACAGATACGCAGTATTTT CSVEDWDRDPSTDTQYF
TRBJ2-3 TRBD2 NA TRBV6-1 TGTGCCAGCAGCTCTAGCGGGGGGGTCGATACGCAGTATTTT CASSSSGGVDTQYF
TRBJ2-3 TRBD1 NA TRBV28 TGTGCCAGCAGGGGGGACAGGGAGACAGATACGCAGTATTTT CASRGDRETDTQYF
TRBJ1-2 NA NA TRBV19 TGTGCCAGTAGTACCGTCCGGGGGGCGACCTATGGCTACACCTTC CASSTVRGATYGYTF
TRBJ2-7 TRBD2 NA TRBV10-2 TGCGCCAGCAGTGAGTCGACGGGACTACAGTACTTC CASSESTGLQYF
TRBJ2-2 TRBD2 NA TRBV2 TGTGCCAGCAGTGGCGTGCCTAGCGGGGGGGCCAACACCGGGGAGCTGTTTTTT CASSGVPSGGANTGELFF
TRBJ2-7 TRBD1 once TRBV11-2 TGTGCCAGTAAGCCGGGACAGAACTACGAGCAGTACTTC CASKPGQNYEQYF
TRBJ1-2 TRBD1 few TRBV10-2 TGCGCCAGCAGTGAGCCGGACAGGGGAGGCTACACCTTC CASSEPDRGGYTF
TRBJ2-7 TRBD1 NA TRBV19 TGTGCCAGTAGTGCTGACGGGACAGGGGCCATCTACGAGCAGTACTTC CASSADGTGAIYEQYF
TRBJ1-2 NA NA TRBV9 TGTGCCAGCAGCCTCGGCGGGTCTAACTATGGCTACACCTTC CASSLGGSNYGYTF
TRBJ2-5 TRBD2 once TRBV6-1 TGTGCCAGCAGAGAAGCGGGAGCCGATATAGAGACCCAGTACTTC CASREAGADIETQYF
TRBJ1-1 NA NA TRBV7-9 TGTGCCAGCAGCACCCCGTCGGGGGGAGGTCGGCCTGAAGCTTTCTTT CASSTPSGGGRPEAFF
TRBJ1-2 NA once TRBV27 TGTGCCAGCAGTTCGGCAGGGGCTATTAGCTACACCTTC CASSSAGAISYTF
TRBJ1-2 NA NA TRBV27 TGTGCCAGCAGTTCATACAGGGTGGGTGGCTACACCTTC CASSSYRVGGYTF
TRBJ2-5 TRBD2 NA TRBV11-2 TGTGCCAGCAGGAAAGGGTCCCTGGGAGGGGAGACCCAGTACTTC CASRKGSLGGETQYF
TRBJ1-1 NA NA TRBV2 TGTGCCAGCAGTACCAGAGGGAACACTGAAGCTTTCTTT CASSTRGNTEAFF